This TCR beta chain appears in the sequencing data of a study of human T cells and chemical hapten exposure. Broader study findings: Compared to controls, expanded TCRs made significantly more large clusters of similar CDR3s.

Time point given: patch test 2, 6 weeks after DPC sensitization. Indicated treatment: therapeutic diphenylcyclopropenone sensitization with weekly scalp DPC. TCRdb recomputed calls from the RACE reads with MiXCR, one row per CDR3 protein. The sample includes some 81,000 distinct CDR3 sequences, roughly 12% of them seen just once. The CDR3 totals 16 residues. Germline loops: CDR1 MGHRA, CDR2 YSYEKL. Deletions cut 0 bases from V and 2 bases from J, with 13 bases between. This clonotype turned up a few times. Its antigen remains unidentified. This clonotype was sampled from a young man with alopecia areata. Some clones in this sample may be carry-over from other donors' samples. The chain employs TRBV4-1 and TRBJ2-5; D may be TRBD2 (6 bases). Sequenced here: whole blood, sampled in connection with sensitization to the hapten diphenylcyclopropenone (DPC). As DNA, the CDR3 is TGCGCCAGCAGCCAAGATTACGGCGGGGAACAAGAGACCCAGTACTTC. Translating it yields CASSQDYGGEQETQYF.